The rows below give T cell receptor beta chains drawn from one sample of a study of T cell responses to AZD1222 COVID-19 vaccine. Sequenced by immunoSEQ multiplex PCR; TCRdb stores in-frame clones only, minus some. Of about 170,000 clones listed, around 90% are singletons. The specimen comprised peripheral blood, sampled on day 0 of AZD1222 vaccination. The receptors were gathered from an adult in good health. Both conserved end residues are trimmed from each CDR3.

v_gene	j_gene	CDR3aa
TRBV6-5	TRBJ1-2	ASSYSPASNYGYT
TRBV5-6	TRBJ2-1	ASSLWDRDSNEQF
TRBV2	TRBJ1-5	ATRGATENQPQH
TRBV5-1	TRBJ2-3	ASSPGTGRTDTQY
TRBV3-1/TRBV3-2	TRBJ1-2	ASSFGQGAGDGYT
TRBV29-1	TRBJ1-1	SVERRVDTEAF
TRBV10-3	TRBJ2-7	AITIRPDSQGEQY
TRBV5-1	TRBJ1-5	ASSRTGSGNQPQH
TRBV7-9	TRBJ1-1	ASTQGTGRVMNTEAF
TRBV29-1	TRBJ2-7	SVRGRVSYEQY
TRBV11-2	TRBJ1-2	ASSQGRRFYT
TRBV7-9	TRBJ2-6	ASSVTESGANVLT
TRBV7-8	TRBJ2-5	ASSLGEGGGETQY